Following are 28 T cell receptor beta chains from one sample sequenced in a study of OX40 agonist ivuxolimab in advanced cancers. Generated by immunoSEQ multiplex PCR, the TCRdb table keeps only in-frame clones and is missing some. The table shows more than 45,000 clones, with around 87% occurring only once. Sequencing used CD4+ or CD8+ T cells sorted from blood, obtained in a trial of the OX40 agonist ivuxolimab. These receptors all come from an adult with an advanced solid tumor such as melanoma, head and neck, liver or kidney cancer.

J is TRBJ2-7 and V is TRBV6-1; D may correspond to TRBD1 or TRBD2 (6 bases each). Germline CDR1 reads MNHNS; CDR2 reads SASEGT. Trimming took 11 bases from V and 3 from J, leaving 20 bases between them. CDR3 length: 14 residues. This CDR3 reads CASKGGPLLYEQYF. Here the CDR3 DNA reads TGTGCCTCAAAGGGGGGACCTCTTCTCTACGAGCAGTACTTC.

The CDR3 DNA reads TGTGCCAGCACTCTACTAATGGGGGCGTCGGCATCCCCCCTCCACTTT. This codes for CASTLLMGASASPLHF. The chain combines TRBV27 with TRBJ1-6; perhaps TRBD1 as D (6 bases). Deletions cut 7 bases from V and 13 bases from J, with 26 bases between. The CDR3 runs 16 residues. Germline lookup yields CDR1 MNHEY and CDR2 SMNVEV (reference sequence).

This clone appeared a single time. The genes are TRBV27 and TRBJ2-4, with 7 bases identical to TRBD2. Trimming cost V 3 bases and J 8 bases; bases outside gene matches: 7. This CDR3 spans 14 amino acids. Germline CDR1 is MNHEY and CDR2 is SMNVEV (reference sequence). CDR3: CASSFGAGRDIQYF. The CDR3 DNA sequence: TGTGCCAGCAGTTTTGGGGCAGGGAGGGACATTCAGTACTTC.

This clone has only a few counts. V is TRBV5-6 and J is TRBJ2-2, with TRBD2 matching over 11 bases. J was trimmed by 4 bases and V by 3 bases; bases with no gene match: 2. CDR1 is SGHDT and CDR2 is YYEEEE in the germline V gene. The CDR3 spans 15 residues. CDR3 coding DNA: TGTGCCAGCAGCTCGGGACTAGCGGTCACCGGGGAGCTGTTTTTT. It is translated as CASSSGLAVTGELFF.

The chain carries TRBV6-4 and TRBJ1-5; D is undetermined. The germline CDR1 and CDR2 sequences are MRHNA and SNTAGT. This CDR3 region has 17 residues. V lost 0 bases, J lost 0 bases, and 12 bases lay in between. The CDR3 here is CASSDSSAGYSNQPQHF. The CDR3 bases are TGTGCCAGCAGTGACTCCAGCGCCGGATATAGCAATCAGCCCCAGCATTTT.

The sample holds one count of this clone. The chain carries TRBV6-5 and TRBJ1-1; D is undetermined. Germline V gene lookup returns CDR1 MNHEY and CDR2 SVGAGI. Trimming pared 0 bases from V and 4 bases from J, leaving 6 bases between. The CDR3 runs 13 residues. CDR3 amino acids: CASSYSRTTEAFF. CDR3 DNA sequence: TGTGCCAGCAGTTACTCCCGTACCACTGAAGCTTTCTTT.

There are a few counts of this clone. CDR3: CASSLSISRTDTQYF. The CDR3 DNA follows: TGTGCCAGCAGTTTATCGATAAGCCGCACAGATACGCAGTATTTT. The J gene is TRBJ2-3, the V gene TRBV27, with no clear D. V gave up 0 bases and J gave up 1 base, with 8 bases separating them. This CDR3 is built from 15 residues. Per the germline V gene, CDR1 is MNHEY and CDR2 is SMNVEV (reference sequence).

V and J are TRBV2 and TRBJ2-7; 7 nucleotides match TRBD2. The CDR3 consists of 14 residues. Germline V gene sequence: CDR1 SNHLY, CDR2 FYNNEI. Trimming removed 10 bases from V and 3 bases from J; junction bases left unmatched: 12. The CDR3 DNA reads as TGTGCCACCATGTCAGCGGGACTCCTCTACGAGCAGTACTTC. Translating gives CATMSAGLLYEQYF.

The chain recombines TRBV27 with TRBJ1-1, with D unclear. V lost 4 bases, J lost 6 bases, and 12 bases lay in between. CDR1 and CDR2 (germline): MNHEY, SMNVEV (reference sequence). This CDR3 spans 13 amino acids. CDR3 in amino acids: CASSSQRRAEAFF. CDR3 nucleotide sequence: TGTGCCAGCAGTTCCCAGCGCCGAGCTGAAGCTTTCTTT.

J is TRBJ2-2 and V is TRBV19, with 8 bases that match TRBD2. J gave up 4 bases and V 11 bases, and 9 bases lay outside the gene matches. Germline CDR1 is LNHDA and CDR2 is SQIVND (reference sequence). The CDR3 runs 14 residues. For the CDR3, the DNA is TGTGCCCGGGCGGGGGGACGGGGCACCGGGGAGCTGTTTTTT. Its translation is CARAGGRGTGELFF.

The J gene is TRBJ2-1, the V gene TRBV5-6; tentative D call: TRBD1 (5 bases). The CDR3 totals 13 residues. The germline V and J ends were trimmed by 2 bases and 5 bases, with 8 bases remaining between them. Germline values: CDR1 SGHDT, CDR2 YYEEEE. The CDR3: CASSLGAHNEQFF. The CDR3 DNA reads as TGTGCCAGCAGCTTAGGGGCTCACAATGAGCAGTTCTTC.

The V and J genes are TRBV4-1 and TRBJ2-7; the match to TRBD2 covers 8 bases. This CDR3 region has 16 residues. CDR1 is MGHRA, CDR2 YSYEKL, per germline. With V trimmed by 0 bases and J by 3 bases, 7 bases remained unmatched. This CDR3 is CASSQEGPGGGYEQYF. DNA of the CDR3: TGCGCCAGCAGCCAAGAAGGGCCCGGGGGGGGCTACGAGCAGTACTTC.

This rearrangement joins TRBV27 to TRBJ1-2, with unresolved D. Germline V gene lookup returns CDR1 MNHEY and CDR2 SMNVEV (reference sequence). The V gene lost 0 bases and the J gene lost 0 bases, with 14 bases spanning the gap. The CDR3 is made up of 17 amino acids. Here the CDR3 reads CASSLSPRRLANYGYTF. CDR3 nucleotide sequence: TGTGCCAGCAGTTTATCCCCCCGCCGGCTAGCTAACTATGGCTACACCTTC.

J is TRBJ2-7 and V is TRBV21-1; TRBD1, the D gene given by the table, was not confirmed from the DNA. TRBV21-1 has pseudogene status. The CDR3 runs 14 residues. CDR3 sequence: CASSKLPGNGEQYF. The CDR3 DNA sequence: TGTGCCAGCAGCAAACTCCCAGGGAATGGCGAGCAGTACTTC.

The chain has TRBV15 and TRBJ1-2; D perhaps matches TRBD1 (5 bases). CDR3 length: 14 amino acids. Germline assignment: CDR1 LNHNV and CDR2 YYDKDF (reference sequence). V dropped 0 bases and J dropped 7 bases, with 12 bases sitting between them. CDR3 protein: CATSRDGGARGYTF. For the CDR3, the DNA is TGTGCCACCAGCAGAGATGGCGGGGCTCGTGGCTACACCTTC. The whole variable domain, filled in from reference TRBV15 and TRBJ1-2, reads DAMVIQNPRYQVTQFGKPVTLSCSQTLNHNVMYWYQQKSSQAPKLLFHYYDKDFNNEADTPDNFQSRRPNTSFCFLDIRSPGLGDTAMYLCATSRDGGARGYTFGSGTRLTVV.

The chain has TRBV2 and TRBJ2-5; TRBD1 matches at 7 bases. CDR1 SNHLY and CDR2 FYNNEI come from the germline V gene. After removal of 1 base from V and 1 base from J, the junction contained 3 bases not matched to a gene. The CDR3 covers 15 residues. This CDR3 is CASSEGQGTQETQYF. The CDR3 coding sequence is TGTGCCAGCAGTGAAGGACAGGGTACCCAAGAGACCCAGTACTTC. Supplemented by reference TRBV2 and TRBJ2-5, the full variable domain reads EPEVTQTPSHQVTQMGQEVILRCVPISNHLYFYWYRQILGQKVEFLVSFYNNEISEKSEIFDDQFSVERPDGSNFTLKIRSTKLEDSAMYFCASSEGQGTQETQYFGPGTRLLVL.

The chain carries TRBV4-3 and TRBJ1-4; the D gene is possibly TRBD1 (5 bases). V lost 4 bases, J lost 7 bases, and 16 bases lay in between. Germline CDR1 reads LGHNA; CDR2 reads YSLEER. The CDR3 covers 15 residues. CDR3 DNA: TGCGCCAGCAGCCGCCGATCGGCCGGGGGTGAAAAACTGTTTTTT. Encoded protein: CASSRRSAGGEKLFF.

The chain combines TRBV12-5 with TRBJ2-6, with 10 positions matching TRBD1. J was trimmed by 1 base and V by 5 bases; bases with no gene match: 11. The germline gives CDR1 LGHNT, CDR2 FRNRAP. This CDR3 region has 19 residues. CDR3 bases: TGTGCTAGTGGTGACAGGGGGCGCCGCCTAAATTCTGGGGCCAACGTCCTGACTTTC. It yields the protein CASGDRGRRLNSGANVLTF.

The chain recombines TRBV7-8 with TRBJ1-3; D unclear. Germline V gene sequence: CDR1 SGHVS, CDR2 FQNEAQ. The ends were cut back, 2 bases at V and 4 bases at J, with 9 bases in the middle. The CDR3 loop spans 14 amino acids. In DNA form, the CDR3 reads TGTGCCAGCAGCTTAACGGGTTCCGGAAACACCATATATTTT. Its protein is CASSLTGSGNTIYF.

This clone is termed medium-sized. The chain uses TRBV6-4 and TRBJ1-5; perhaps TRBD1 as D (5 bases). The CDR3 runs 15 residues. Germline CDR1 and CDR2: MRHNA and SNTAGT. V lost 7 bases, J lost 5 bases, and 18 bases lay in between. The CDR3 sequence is CASIRGQPGHQPQHF. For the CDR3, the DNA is TGTGCCAGCATTCGGGGCCAGCCGGGGCATCAGCCCCAGCATTTT.

The CDR3 nucleotides read TGTGCCAGTAGTATAGGGAACTCCTACAATGAGCAGTTCTTC. Protein: CASSIGNSYNEQFF. The V and J genes are TRBV19 and TRBJ2-1; the D is unclear. The germline CDR1 and CDR2 sequences are LNHDA and SQIVND (reference sequence). There are 14 residues in the CDR3. The germline V and J ends were trimmed by 1 base and 0 bases, with 4 bases remaining between them.

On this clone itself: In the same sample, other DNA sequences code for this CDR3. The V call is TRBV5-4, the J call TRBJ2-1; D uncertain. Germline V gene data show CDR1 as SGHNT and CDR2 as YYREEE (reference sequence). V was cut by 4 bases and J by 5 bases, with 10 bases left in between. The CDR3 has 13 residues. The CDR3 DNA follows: TGTGCCAGCAGCCCGACACGTAACAATGAGCAGTTCTTC. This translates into CASSPTRNNEQFF.

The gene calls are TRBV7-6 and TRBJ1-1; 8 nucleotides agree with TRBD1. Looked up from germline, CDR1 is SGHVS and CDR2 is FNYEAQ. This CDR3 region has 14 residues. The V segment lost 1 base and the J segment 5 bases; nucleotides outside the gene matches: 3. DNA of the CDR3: TGTGCCAGCAGCTTAGGGGACAGGATTACTGAAGCTTTCTTT. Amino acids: CASSLGDRITEAFF.

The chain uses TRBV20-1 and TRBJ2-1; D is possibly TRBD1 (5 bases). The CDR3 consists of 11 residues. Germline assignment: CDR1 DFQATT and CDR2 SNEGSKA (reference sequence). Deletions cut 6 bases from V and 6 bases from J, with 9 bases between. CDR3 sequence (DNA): TGCAGTGCCCGCAGGGCCAATGAGCAGTTCTTC. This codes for CSARRANEQFF.

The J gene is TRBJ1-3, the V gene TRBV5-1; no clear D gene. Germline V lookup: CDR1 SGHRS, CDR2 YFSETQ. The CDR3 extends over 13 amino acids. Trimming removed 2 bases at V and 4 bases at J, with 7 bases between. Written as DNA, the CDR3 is TGCGCCAGCAGCTTTTCCGGGGGAAACACCATATATTTT. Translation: CASSFSGGNTIYF.

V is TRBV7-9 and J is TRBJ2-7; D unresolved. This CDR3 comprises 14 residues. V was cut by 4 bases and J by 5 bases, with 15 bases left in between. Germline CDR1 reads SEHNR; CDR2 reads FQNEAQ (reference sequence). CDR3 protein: CASSYTPLGNEQYF. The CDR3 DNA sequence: TGTGCCAGCAGCTACACTCCCCTGGGTAACGAGCAGTACTTC.

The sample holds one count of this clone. The CDR3, as DNA: TGCGCCAGCAGCCAAACGAGCCAACAGGATCAGCCCCAGCATTTT. Translating it yields CASSQTSQQDQPQHF. The chain uses TRBV4-1 and TRBJ1-5, with D possibly matching TRBD1 (5 bases). The ends were cut back, 2 bases at V and 5 bases at J, with 13 bases in the middle. The CDR3 loop spans 15 amino acids. Germline CDR1 MGHRA, CDR2 YSYEKL.

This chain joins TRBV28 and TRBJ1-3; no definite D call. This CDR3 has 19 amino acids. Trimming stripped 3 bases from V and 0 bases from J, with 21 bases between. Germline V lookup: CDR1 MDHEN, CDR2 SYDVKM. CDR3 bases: TGTGCCAGCAGTTTGTCCTTCCTTCGGGTACAGAGCTCTGGAAACACCATATATTTT. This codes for CASSLSFLRVQSSGNTIYF.